Below, 23 T cell receptor beta chains from the same sample are listed, as sequenced in a study of CD8 T cells in Susac syndrome. The authors reverse transcribed roughly 0.5 to 1 ug RNA with random hexamers. TCRdb recomputed calls from the immunoSEQ multiplex PCR reads with MiXCR, one row per CDR3 protein. Among 150,000 to 200,000 distinct CDR3 sequences, about 95% were seen once, and the ten largest hold about 0.17%. The sequenced sample consisted of CD8+ T cells from PBMCs. Source of these receptors: a human donor with Susac syndrome.

The rearrangement uses TRBV4-1 and TRBJ2-7; perhaps TRBD2 as D (6 bases). This CDR3 region has 14 residues. The V end was cut by 2 bases, the J end by 0 bases, with 8 bases between. CDR1 and CDR2 from the germline V gene are MGHRA and YSYEKL. The DNA of the CDR3 is TGCGCCAGCAGCCAATTGGAGGGCTCCTACGAGCAGTACTTC. As protein: CASSQLEGSYEQYF.

V usage is TRBV13 and J usage is TRBJ1-2; D is unclear. Trimming removed 5 bases at V and 5 bases at J, with 15 bases between. Germline loops: CDR1 PRHDT, CDR2 FYEKMQ (reference sequence). This CDR3 spans 14 amino acids. CDR3 DNA sequence: TGTGCCAGCAGCCCCTCCTCTTCCTTATATGGCTACACCTTC. This gives the protein CASSPSSSLYGYTF.

This chain uses TRBV12-3 or TRBV12-4 with TRBJ1-1; 7 nucleotides align to TRBD1. Trimming removed 5 bases from V and 5 bases from J; junction bases left unmatched: 2. The CDR3 consists of 12 residues. DNA of the CDR3: TGTGCCAGCAGTCTACAGGGGACTGAAGCTTTCTTT. Protein product: CASSLQGTEAFF.

In its sample, this clonotype was seen once. The chain has TRBV2 and TRBJ2-4, with D unclear. This CDR3 has 15 amino acids. V dropped 6 bases and J dropped 0 bases, with 12 bases sitting between them. Per the germline V gene, CDR1 is SNHLY and CDR2 is FYNNEI. The CDR3 reads CASRVRPGAKNIQYF. The DNA of the CDR3 is TGTGCCAGCAGGGTACGACCGGGAGCCAAAAACATTCAGTACTTC.

The rearrangement links TRBV30 to TRBJ2-3, with unresolved D. The V gene's germline CDR1 is GTSNPN and CDR2 SVGIG (reference sequence). V lost 5 bases, J lost 4 bases, and 10 bases lay in between. The CDR3 length is 12 residues. DNA for the CDR3: TGTGCCTGGGAGTTAATGGCAGATACGCAGTATTTT. Translated, it gives CAWELMADTQYF.

The chain is built from TRBV29-1 and TRBJ2-7; TRBD2 is a possible D gene (5 bases). The CDR3 length is 13 residues. CDR1 is SQVTM and CDR2 is ANQGSEA in the germline V gene. The V end lost 5 bases, the J end lost 0 bases, and 11 bases lay between the germline ends. The CDR3 region is CSVRGSNSYEQYF. CDR3 sequence (DNA): TGCAGCGTTCGGGGTAGTAACTCCTACGAGCAGTACTTC.

The V gene is TRBV20-1, the J gene TRBJ2-3, with D maybe TRBD2 (6 bases). The germline V gene has CDR1 DFQATT and CDR2 SNEGSKA (reference sequence). V was trimmed by 4 bases and J by 4 bases, leaving 9 bases between them. The CDR3 length is 12 residues. The CDR3: CSANTGADTQYF. The CDR3 region has the DNA TGCAGTGCTAATACGGGAGCAGATACGCAGTATTTT.

In DNA, the CDR3 is TGTGCCAGCAGCGGCTTCGTGGGCTATGGCTACACCTTC. Amino acid sequence: CASSGFVGYGYTF. The chain links TRBV9 to TRBJ1-2; the D is unclear. The germline V and J ends were trimmed by 3 bases and 4 bases, with 10 bases remaining between them. Germline loops: CDR1 SGDLS, CDR2 YYNGEE. The CDR3 has 13 amino acids.

Comment on this clonotype: Mismatch with germline at one junction end may stem from a read error. The V call is TRBV7-7, the J call TRBJ2-5, with 7 bases that match TRBD2. In germline, CDR1 is SSHAT, CDR2 FNYEAQ (reference sequence). There are 17 residues in the CDR3. The chain's CDR3 is CASSLAPAGALQETQYF. CDR3 sequence (DNA): TGTGCTAGCAGCTTAGCGCCGGCGGGAGCTCTCCAAGAGACCCAGTACTTC. Full variable domain (remainder filled in from reference TRBV7-7 and TRBJ2-5): GAGVSQSPRYKVTKRGQDVTLRCDPISSHATLYWYQQALGQGPEFLTYFNYEAQPDKSGLPSDRFSAERPEGSISTLTIQRTEQRDSAMYRCASSLAPAGALQETQYFGPGTRLLVL.

This clonotype occurred once. This chain joins TRBV6-5 and TRBJ1-4; perhaps TRBD1 as D (6 bases). CDR1 MNHEY and CDR2 SVGAGI come from the germline V gene. The CDR3 contains 14 residues. V lost 2 bases and J 14 bases, leaving 18 bases between the germline ends. The CDR3 nucleotides are TGTGCCAGCAGTTACCGGAACTCCGGACAGCTCCTGTTTTTT. This translates into CASSYRNSGQLLFF.

This chain connects TRBV5-4 to TRBJ2-7; 8 bases are a match to TRBD1. The CDR3 has 15 amino acids. The germline V gene has CDR1 SGHNT and CDR2 YYREEE (reference sequence). V shed 0 bases, J shed 7 bases, and the junction held 9 bases outside the gene matches. CDR3 residues: CASSLAMGQESEQYF. The CDR3 region has the DNA TGTGCCAGCAGCTTGGCAATGGGACAGGAGAGTGAGCAGTACTTC.

The chain employs TRBV7-2 and TRBJ1-2; D is unresolved. Trimming shortened V by 4 bases and J by 7 bases, and 10 bases separated the two germline ends. The CDR3 is 12 amino acids. Germline V lookup: CDR1 SGHTA, CDR2 FQGNSA. CDR3 DNA: TGTGCCAGCAGCTCACCCCTGGGTGGCTACACCTTC. This sequence encodes CASSSPLGGYTF.

This rearrangement joins TRBV24-1 to TRBJ2-3; D possibly uses TRBD1 or TRBD2 (7 bases each). CDR1 KGHDR and CDR2 SFDVKD come from the germline V gene. The CDR3 contains 17 residues. Trimming removed 1 base at V and 8 bases at J, with 21 bases between. The CDR3 spells CATSDLASGTAGGTQYF. In nucleotides, the CDR3 is TGTGCCACCAGTGATTTAGCAAGCGGGACAGCTGGCGGTACGCAGTATTTT.

A few counts support this clonotype. The gene calls are TRBV11-2 and TRBJ2-3; TRBD1 matches at 11 bases. Germline CDR1 and CDR2: SGHAT and FQNNGV. The V gene end was trimmed by 4 bases and the J gene end by 4 bases; junction bases not matched to a gene: 1. The CDR3 has 14 residues. In DNA, the CDR3 is TGTGCCAGCAGCTGGACAGGGGGCGCAGATACGCAGTATTTT. It yields the protein CASSWTGGADTQYF.

The rearrangement joins TRBV19 to TRBJ2-7; D ambiguous. V lost 6 bases and J lost 2, with 14 bases in between. Germline V gene data show CDR1 as LNHDA and CDR2 as SQIVND (reference sequence). The CDR3 extends over 14 amino acids. The CDR3 is CASSWRHETYEQYF. DNA of the CDR3: TGTGCCAGTAGCTGGCGTCATGAGACCTACGAGCAGTACTTC.

This chain connects TRBV27 to TRBJ2-1, with 9 bases matching TRBD2. Germline values: CDR1 MNHEY, CDR2 SMNVEV (reference sequence). With 4 bases clipped from V and 9 bases from J, the junction kept 10 bases outside the gene matches. The CDR3 loop spans 15 amino acids. The CDR3 spells CASSSGLAKNIEQFF. The CDR3 DNA is TGTGCCAGCAGTTCGGGACTAGCAAAGAATATTGAGCAGTTCTTC.

This clonotype was counted between two and nine times. This chain links TRBV20-1 with TRBJ2-7, with D unresolved. V was cut by 3 bases and J by 1 base, with 10 bases left in between. The CDR3 consists of 13 residues. Germline assignment: CDR1 DFQATT and CDR2 SNEGSKA (reference sequence). The CDR3 nucleotides read TGCAGTGCTAGGGGTAGGCTTTCCTACGAGCAGTACTTC. It encodes CSARGRLSYEQYF.

This sequence joins TRBV2 and TRBJ2-1; tentatively, D is TRBD1 or TRBD2 (5 bases each). The V end was cut by 4 bases, the J end by 2 bases, with 9 bases between. The CDR3 has 14 residues. CDR1 is SNHLY, CDR2 FYNNEI, per germline. The DNA for the CDR3 is TGTGCCAGCAGTGTTGAGGGGCCCTACAATGAGCAGTTCTTC. It translates to CASSVEGPYNEQFF.

The chain has TRBV25-1 and TRBJ2-2, with D perhaps matching TRBD1 or TRBD2 (6 bases each). Trimming removed 6 bases at V and 4 bases at J, with 15 bases between. This CDR3 is 15 amino acids long. Germline CDR1 MGHDK, CDR2 SYGVNS. The CDR3 loop is CASSPVGGGTGELFF. The CDR3 DNA is TGTGCCAGCAGCCCAGTAGGGGGAGGCACCGGGGAGCTGTTTTTT.

This chain connects TRBV4-1 to TRBJ2-7, with TRBD2 identical over 7 bases. Trimming at V came to 3 bases and at J to 4 bases, leaving 9 bases not matched to a gene. Germline values: CDR1 MGHRA, CDR2 YSYEKL. CDR3 length equals 15 residues. The chain's CDR3 is CASSQGMAGAYEQYF. The CDR3 DNA follows: TGCGCCAGCAGCCAGGGTATGGCGGGAGCTTACGAGCAGTACTTC.

The CDR3 bases are TGTGCCAGCAGCTTAGCGTTTATTGGGGGGGCCTACAATGAGCAGTTCTTC. Translating it yields CASSLAFIGGAYNEQFF. This chain joins TRBV7-8 and TRBJ2-1; 7 bases match TRBD2. Germline lookup yields CDR1 SGHVS and CDR2 FQNEAQ. Trimming removed 0 bases from V and 2 bases from J; junction bases left unmatched: 7. The CDR3 totals 17 residues.

V gene TRBV4-1 combines with J gene TRBJ1-6; D unclear. CDR1 and CDR2 (germline): MGHRA, YSYEKL. The CDR3 is made up of 13 amino acids. The V end lost 1 base, the J end lost 10 bases, and 8 bases lay between the germline ends. The CDR3 sequence: CASSQVFISPLHF. The CDR3 nucleotides read TGCGCCAGCAGCCAAGTTTTTATCTCACCCCTCCACTTT.

V gene TRBV24-1 combines with J gene TRBJ2-7; the D is unclear. Germline V gene lookup returns CDR1 KGHDR and CDR2 SFDVKD. Deletions cut 4 bases from V and 5 bases from J, with 11 bases between. CDR3 size: 13 residues. CDR3 sequence (DNA): TGTGCCACCAGTGAAAAAGACCGCGACGAGCAGTACTTC. Residues: CATSEKDRDEQYF.